This TCR beta chain was identified during a study of cytomegalovirus exposure and HLA in healthy donors. Study findings and constraints: The classifier, whose performance was assessed in both the original and validation cohorts, reportedly diagnosed cytomegalovirus status with high specificity and sensitivity. According to an earlier analysis, most TCR beta V segments yielded productive rearrangements about 87% or about 30% of the time. TRBV6-2, TRBV6-3 and other indistinguishable V segments were excluded.

Trimming at V came to 0 bases and at J to 5 bases, leaving 4 bases not matched to a gene. CDR3 length: 15 residues. Germline CDR1 is SGDLS and CDR2 is YYNGEE. 60 Vbeta and 13 Jbeta primers were used in PCR. Data came from immunoSEQ multiplex PCR; TCRdb stores just in-frame clones and leaves some out. The table has about 94,000 clones, around 66% seen once. Nominal health characterized the donors when sampled, though unrecorded immune exposures were likely. Notes on this clone: Antigen: not known.

The sequencing sample was made of PBMCs. The receptor's source is a man younger than 40 in good health and CMV-seronegative. The V and J genes are TRBV9 and TRBJ1-2; 10 nucleotides align to TRBD1. CDR3 coding DNA: TGTGCCAGCAGCGTAGGGGGGACAGGGGAATATGGCTACACCTTC. Translation gives CASSVGGTGEYGYTF.